This T cell receptor (beta chain) is drawn from a study of identical twins. Trimming left V 3 bases short and J 9 bases short, with 12 bases between. The CDR3 is made up of 14 amino acids. One entry per CDR3 protein results from TCRdb running MiXCR on the 5' RACE reads. The sample lists approximately 500,000 distinct CDR3 sequences, more than 20% seen once, with around 3% in the top ten. These data were also filed under a second study, of T cells expressing NK-cell markers. As that report states: Sorted CD3+CD56-NKG2C+, CD3+CD56+NKG2C+ and CD3+CD56+NKG2C- T cells supplied the TCR beta repertoires. The dominant NKG2C+ clonotypes represented about 1.0-7.5% of CD8+ T cells in six donors.

The sequence came from a woman aged 18-30 years in good health. What was sequenced was CD4+ T cells sorted from blood. The gene calls are TRBV12-3 or TRBV12-4 and TRBJ1-6, with D perhaps matching TRBD1 (6 bases). This CDR3 is CASSLRGESSPLHF. The CDR3 region has the DNA TGTGCCAGCAGTTTGAGGGGGGAAAGTTCACCCCTCCACTTT.